Described below is a single T cell receptor beta chain sequence and its context. As yet, its antigen is unknown. These data come from a study of cytomegalovirus exposure and HLA in healthy donors. Study-level points and caveats: TCR association rates varied by HLA locus in a later analysis, with DRB1 highest and HLA-C lowest. Altogether, 150 to 200 TCR beta chains were recorded as cytomegalovirus-associated. In an earlier analysis, in fewer than 700 donors, most V segments appeared productive either ~87% or ~30% of the time.

The germline V and J ends were trimmed by 10 bases and 2 bases, with 7 bases remaining between them. The CDR3 covers 11 residues. Germline-derived CDR1 and CDR2 are ENHRY and SYGVKD. PCR used 60 Vbeta primers and 13 Jbeta primers. Authors' methods: About 10 million shared chains were among 80 million or so unique TCR beta chains counted in a later analysis. Sequencing used immunoSEQ multiplex PCR; TCRdb keeps in-frame clones, though not all of them. V, J and clone size were drawn from that table, and D and trimming were deduced from the DNA. Of around 130,000 clones in the sample, approximately 89% are singletons; the top ten hold under 8.5%.

This rearrangement joins TRBV10-3 to TRBJ2-3; D perhaps matches TRBD1 (5 bases). The receptor was derived from a young woman in good health and CMV-seropositive. Sequenced sample: PBMCs. CDR3 residues: CATRATDTQYF. CDR3 bases: TGTGCCACCAGGGCCACAGATACGCAGTATTTT.